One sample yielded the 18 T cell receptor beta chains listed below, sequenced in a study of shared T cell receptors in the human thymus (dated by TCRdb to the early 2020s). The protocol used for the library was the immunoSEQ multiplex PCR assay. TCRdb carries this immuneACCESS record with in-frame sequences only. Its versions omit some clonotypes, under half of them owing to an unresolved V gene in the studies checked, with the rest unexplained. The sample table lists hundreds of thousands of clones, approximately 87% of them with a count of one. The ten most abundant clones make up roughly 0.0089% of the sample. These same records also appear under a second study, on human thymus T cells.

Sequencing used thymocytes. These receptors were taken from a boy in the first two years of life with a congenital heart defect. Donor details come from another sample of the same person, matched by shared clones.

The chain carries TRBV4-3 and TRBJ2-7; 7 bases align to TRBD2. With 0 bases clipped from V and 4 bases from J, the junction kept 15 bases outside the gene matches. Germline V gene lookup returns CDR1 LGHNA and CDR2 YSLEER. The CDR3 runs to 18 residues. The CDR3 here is CASSQDQGGGLETYEQYF. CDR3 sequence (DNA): TGCGCCAGCAGCCAAGATCAAGGTGGAGGACTAGAGACTTACGAGCAGTACTTC.

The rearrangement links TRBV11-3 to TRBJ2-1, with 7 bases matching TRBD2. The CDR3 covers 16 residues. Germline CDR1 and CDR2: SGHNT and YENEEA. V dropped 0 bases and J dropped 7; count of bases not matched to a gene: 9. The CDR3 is CASSLEGSRESNEQFF. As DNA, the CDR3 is TGTGCCAGCAGCTTAGAGGGCTCGCGGGAGTCGAATGAGCAGTTCTTC.

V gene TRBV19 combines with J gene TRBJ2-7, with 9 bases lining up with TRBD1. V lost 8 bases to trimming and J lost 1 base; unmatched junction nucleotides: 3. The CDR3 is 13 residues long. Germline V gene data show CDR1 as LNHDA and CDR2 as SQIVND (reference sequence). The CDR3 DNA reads TGTGCCAGTCAAGGGACAGGGTCCTACGAGCAGTACTTC. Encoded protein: CASQGTGSYEQYF.

Here the CDR3 reads CASRGLDRPYEQYF. The CDR3 DNA reads as TGTGCCAGCAGGGGCCTTGACAGACCCTACGAGCAGTACTTC. The V call is TRBV6-1, the J call TRBJ2-7; D perhaps matches TRBD1 (5 bases). This CDR3 contains 14 residues. The V gene lost 6 bases and the J gene lost 2 bases, with 14 bases spanning the gap. Germline CDR1 MNHNS, CDR2 SASEGT.

The CDR3 DNA follows: TGTGCCAGCAGTTTAGGGGCGCTAAATGAAAAACTGTTTTTT. Protein sequence: CASSLGALNEKLFF. This chain links TRBV28 with TRBJ1-4, with a weak D call TRBD1 (5 bases). Trimming removed 2 bases at V and 5 bases at J, with 9 bases between. The CDR3 runs to 14 residues. Germline V gives CDR1 MDHEN, CDR2 SYDVKM. The full variable domain, in which reference TRBV28 and TRBJ1-4 provide the parts outside the CDR3, is DVKVTQSSRYLVKRTGEKVFLECVQDMDHENMFWYRQDPGLGLRLIYFSYDVKMKEKGDIPEGYSVSREKKERFSLILESASTNQTSMYLCASSLGALNEKLFFGSGTQLSVL.

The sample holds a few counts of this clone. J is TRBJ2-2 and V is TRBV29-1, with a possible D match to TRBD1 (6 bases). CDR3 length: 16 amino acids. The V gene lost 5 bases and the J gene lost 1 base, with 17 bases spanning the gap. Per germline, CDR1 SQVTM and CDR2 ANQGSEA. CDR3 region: CSVKFDRTVNTGELFF. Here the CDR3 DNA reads TGCAGCGTTAAGTTCGACAGGACAGTGAACACCGGGGAGCTGTTTTTT.

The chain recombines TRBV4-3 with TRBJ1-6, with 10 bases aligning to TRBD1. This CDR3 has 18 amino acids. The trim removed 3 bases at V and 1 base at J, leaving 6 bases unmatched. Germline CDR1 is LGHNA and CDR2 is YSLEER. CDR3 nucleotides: TGCGCCAGCAGCCACCTCGACAGGGGGCGGTCCTATAATTCACCCCTCCACTTT. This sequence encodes CASSHLDRGRSYNSPLHF.

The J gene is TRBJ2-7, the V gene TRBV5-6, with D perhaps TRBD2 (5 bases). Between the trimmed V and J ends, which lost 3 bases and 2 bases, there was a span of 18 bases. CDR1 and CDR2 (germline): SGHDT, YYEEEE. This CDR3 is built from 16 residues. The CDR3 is CASSSAPRTYPYEQYF. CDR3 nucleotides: TGTGCCAGCAGCTCGGCCCCCAGGACTTACCCCTACGAGCAGTACTTC.

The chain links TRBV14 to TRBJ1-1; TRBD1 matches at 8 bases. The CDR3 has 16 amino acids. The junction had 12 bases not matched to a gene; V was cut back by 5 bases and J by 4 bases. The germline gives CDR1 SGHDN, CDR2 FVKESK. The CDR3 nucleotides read TGTGCCAGCAGCTTCGGACAGGGAAGAATAAGCACTGAAGCTTTCTTT. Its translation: CASSFGQGRISTEAFF.

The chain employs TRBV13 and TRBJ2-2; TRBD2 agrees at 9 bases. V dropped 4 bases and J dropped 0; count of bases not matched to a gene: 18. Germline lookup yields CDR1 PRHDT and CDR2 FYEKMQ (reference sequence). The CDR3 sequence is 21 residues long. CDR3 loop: CASSSPTLRGGRAPNTGELFF. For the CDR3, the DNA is TGTGCCAGCAGCTCCCCCACCCTTCGAGGCGGGAGGGCACCGAACACCGGGGAGCTGTTTTTT.

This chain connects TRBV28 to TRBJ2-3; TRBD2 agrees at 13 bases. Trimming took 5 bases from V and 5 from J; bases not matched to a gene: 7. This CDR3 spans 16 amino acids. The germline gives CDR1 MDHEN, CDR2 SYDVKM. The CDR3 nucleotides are TGTGCCAGCAGTATCAGGACTAGCGGGAGAAAAGATACGCAGTATTTT. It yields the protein CASSIRTSGRKDTQYF. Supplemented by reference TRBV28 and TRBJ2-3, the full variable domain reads DVKVTQSSRYLVKRTGEKVFLECVQDMDHENMFWYRQDPGLGLRLIYFSYDVKMKEKGDIPEGYSVSREKKERFSLILESASTNQTSMYLCASSIRTSGRKDTQYFGPGTRLTVL.

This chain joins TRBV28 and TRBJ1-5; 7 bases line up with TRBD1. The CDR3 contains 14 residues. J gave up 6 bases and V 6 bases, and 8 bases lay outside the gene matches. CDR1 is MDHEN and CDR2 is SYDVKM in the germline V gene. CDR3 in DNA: TGTGCCAGCAGCGACAGGGTTAGTAGTCAGCCCCAGCATTTT. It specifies CASSDRVSSQPQHF.

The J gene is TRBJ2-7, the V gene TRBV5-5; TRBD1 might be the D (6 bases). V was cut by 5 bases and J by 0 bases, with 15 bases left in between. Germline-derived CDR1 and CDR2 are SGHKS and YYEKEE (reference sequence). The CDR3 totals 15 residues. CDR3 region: CASRHDRSSSYEQYF. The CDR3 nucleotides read TGTGCCAGCAGGCACGACAGGTCGAGCTCCTACGAGCAGTACTTC.

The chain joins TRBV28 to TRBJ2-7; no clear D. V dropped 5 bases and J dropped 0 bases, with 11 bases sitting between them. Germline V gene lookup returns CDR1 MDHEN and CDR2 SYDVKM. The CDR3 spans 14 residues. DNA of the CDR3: TGTGCCAGCAGTGTACGAGGCAGCTCCTACGAGCAGTACTTC. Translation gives CASSVRGSSYEQYF.

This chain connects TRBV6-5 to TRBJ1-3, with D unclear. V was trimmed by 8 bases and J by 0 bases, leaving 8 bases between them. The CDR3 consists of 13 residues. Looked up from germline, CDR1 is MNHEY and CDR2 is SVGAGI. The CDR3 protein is CASLGTSGNTIYF. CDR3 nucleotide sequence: TGTGCCAGCCTGGGCACCTCTGGAAACACCATATATTTT.

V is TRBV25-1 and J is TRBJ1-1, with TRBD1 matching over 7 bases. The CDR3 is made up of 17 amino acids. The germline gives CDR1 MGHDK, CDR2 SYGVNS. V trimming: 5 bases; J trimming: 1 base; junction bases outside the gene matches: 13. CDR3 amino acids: CASSHQRQGLGNTEAFF. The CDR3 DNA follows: TGTGCCAGCAGTCACCAGAGACAGGGTCTAGGGAACACTGAAGCTTTCTTT.

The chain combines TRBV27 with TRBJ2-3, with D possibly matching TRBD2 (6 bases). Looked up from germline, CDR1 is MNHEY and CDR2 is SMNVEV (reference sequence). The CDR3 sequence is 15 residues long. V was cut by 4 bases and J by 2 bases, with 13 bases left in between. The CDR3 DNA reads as TGTGCCAGCAGTTACGGGACTCCGGTCACAGATACGCAGTATTTT. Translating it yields CASSYGTPVTDTQYF.

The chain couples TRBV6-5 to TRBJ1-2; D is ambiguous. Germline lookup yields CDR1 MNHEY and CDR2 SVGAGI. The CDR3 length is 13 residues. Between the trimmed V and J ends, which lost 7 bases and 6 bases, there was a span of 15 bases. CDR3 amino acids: CASTLGERNGYTF. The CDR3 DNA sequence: TGTGCCAGCACATTGGGAGAAAGAAATGGCTACACCTTC.